This T cell receptor (beta chain) was profiled in a study of blood T cells in healthy people across ages. With a J-beta primer mix and a sample-barcoded 5' primer, a second PCR ran about 7 to 12 cycles. TCRdb re-analysed the 5' RACE reads in MiXCR, keeping a single row per CDR3 protein. Here the sample spans about 1.5 million distinct CDR3 sequences, roughly 43% being singletons. Trimming removed 1 base from V and 2 bases from J; junction bases left unmatched: 10. The CDR3 contains 17 residues. The germline CDR1 and CDR2 sequences are SGHTA and FQGNSA. The rearrangement uses TRBV7-2 and TRBJ1-2; the match to TRBD1 covers 7 bases. The sequence came from a woman in her late teens or twenties in good health. Input material: blood. In DNA form, the CDR3 reads TGTGCCAGCAGCTTAGTTGGCAGGGGGTGGTTAAACTATGGCTACACCTTC. This encodes CASSLVGRGWLNYGYTF.